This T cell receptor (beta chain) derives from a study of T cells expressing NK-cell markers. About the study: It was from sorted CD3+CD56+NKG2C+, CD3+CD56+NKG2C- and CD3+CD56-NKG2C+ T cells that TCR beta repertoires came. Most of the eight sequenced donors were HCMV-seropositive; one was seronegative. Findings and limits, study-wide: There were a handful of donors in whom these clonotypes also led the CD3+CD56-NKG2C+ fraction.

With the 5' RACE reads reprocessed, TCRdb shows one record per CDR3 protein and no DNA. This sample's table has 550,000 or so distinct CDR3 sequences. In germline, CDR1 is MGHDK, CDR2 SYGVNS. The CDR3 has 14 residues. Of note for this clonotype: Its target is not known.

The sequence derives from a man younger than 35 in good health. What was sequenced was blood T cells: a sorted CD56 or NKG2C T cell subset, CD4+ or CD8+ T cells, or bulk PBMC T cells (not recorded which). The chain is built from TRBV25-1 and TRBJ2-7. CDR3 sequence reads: CASSEYSLSGEQYF.